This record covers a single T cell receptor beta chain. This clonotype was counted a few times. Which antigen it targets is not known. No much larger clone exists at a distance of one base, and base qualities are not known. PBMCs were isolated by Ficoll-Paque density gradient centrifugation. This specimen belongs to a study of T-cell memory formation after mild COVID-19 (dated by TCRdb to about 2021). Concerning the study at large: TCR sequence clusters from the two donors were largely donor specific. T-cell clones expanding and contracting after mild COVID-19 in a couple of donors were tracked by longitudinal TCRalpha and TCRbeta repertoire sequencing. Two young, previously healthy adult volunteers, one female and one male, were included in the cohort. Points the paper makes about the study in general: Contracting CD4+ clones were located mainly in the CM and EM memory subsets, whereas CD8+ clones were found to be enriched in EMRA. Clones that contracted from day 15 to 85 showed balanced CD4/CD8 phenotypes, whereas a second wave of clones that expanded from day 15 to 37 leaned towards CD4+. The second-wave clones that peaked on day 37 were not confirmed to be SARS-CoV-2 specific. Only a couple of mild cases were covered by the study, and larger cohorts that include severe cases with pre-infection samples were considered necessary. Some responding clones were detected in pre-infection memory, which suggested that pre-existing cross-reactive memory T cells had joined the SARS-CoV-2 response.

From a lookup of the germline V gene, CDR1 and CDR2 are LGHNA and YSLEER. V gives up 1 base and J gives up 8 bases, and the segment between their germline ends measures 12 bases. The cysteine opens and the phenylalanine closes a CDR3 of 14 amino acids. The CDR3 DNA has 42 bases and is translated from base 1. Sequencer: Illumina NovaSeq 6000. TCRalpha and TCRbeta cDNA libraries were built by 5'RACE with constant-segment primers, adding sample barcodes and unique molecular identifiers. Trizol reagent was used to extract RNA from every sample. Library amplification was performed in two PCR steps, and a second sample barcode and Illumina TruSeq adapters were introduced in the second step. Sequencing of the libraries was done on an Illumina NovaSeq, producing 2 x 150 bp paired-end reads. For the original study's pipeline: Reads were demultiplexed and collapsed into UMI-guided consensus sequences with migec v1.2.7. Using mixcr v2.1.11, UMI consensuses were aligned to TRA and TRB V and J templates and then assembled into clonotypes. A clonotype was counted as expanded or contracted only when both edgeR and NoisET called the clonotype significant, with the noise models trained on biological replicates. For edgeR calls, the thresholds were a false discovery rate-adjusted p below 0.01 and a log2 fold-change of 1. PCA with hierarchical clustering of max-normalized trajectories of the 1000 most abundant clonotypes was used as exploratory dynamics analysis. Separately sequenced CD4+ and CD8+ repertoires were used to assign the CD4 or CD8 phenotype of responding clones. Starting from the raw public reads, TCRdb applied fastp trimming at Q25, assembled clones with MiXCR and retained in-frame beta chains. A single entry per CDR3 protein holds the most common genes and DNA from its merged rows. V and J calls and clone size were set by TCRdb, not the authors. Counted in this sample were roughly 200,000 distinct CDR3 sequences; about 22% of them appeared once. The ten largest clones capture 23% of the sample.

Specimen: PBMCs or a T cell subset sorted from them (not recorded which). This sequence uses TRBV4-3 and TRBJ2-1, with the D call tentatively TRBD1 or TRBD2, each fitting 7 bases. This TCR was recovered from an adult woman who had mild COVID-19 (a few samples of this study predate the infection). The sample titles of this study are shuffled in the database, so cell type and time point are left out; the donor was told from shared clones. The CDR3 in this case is CASSQATGRDEQFF. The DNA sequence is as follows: TGCGCCAGCAGCCAAGCGACAGGGAGGGATGAGCAGTTCTTC.